These 16 T cell receptor beta chains originate from one sample sequenced in a study of OX40 agonist ivuxolimab in advanced cancers. Sequencing was performed with immunoSEQ multiplex PCR; in TCRdb, only in-frame clones are kept and a portion is missing. The sample shows 90,000 to 150,000 clones, approximately 92% of them seen only once. Sequencing was performed on CD4+ or CD8+ T cells sorted from blood, taken in a trial of the OX40 agonist ivuxolimab. These receptors all come from an adult with an advanced solid tumor such as melanoma, head and neck, liver or kidney cancer.

The gene calls are TRBV2 and TRBJ2-2; 10 bases are shared with TRBD1. This CDR3 is 14 amino acids long. Germline V gene sequence: CDR1 SNHLY, CDR2 FYNNEI. The trim removed 8 bases at V and 2 bases at J, leaving 2 bases unmatched. CDR3 sequence (DNA): TGTGCCAGCGGGGACAGGGGTAACACCGGGGAGCTGTTTTTT. Translation: CASGDRGNTGELFF.

J is TRBJ2-5 and V is TRBV18; a possible D gene is TRBD2 (6 bases). The length of the CDR3 is 12 residues. Germline V gives CDR1 KGHSH, CDR2 LQKENI. Trimming took 3 bases from V and 7 from J, leaving 9 bases between them. The chain's CDR3 is CASSPTGGTQYF. Written as DNA, the CDR3 is TGTGCCAGCTCACCTACCGGGGGGACCCAGTACTTC. Full variable domain (rest looked up from reference TRBV18 and TRBJ2-5): NAGVMQNPRHLVRRRGQEARLRCSPMKGHSHVYWYRQLPEEGLKFMVYLQKENIIDESGMPKERFSAEFPKEGPSILRIQQVVRGDSAAYFCASSPTGGTQYFGPGTRLLVL.

The chain recombines TRBV7-8 with TRBJ2-4, with 8 bases lining up with TRBD2. The CDR3 contains 15 residues. Germline CDR1 reads SGHVS; CDR2 reads FQNEAQ. V trimming: 1 base; J trimming: 8 bases; junction bases outside the gene matches: 7. The CDR3 region has the DNA TGTGCCAGCAGCTTAGGACGGGGGGGGCCAGACATTCAGTACTTC. Translating gives CASSLGRGGPDIQYF.

The chain employs TRBV27 and TRBJ1-6, with D possibly being TRBD1 (6 bases). V lost 2 bases and J 6 bases, leaving 11 bases between the germline ends. This CDR3 has 15 amino acids. Germline CDR1 reads MNHEY; CDR2 reads SMNVEV (reference sequence). CDR3: CASSLTGLFNSPLHF. CDR3 DNA: TGTGCCAGCAGTTTAACAGGGCTGTTTAATTCACCCCTCCACTTT.

The genes are TRBV9 and TRBJ2-1, with 8 bases fitting TRBD2. Per germline, CDR1 SGDLS and CDR2 YYNGEE. J lost 6 bases, V lost 4 bases, and 9 bases had no gene match. The CDR3 contains 15 residues. The CDR3 DNA reads TGTGCCAGCAGCTCCCGGACTAGCATGGCCAATGAGCAGTTCTTC. Translation gives CASSSRTSMANEQFF.

J is TRBJ2-3 and V is TRBV7-9; TRBD2 aligns across 8 bases. V shed 5 bases and J 3 bases; nucleotides not matched to a gene: 7. CDR3 length equals 15 residues. Germline CDR1 is SEHNR and CDR2 is FQNEAQ (reference sequence). This CDR3 is CASSMGTSATDTQYF. In nucleotides, the CDR3 is TGTGCCAGCAGCATGGGGACTAGTGCGACAGATACGCAGTATTTT.

This chain connects TRBV9 to TRBJ1-3; D unclear. The V and J ends lost 5 bases and 1 base respectively, with 13 bases between them. CDR3 length: 15 amino acids. Germline CDR1 is SGDLS and CDR2 is YYNGEE. The CDR3 DNA follows: TGTGCCAGCAGTAGCGAAGGGTCTTCTGGAAACACCATATATTTT. Its translation is CASSSEGSSGNTIYF.

This clone was counted a few times. The chain recombines TRBV6-6 with TRBJ1-6; 9 positions match TRBD1. Trimming cost V 7 bases and J 9 bases; bases outside gene matches: 7. From germline, CDR1 is MNHNY and CDR2 SVGAGI (reference sequence). The CDR3 contains 14 residues. The CDR3 nucleotides read TGTGCCAGCAATGAGGACAGGGGAACTTCACCCCTCCACTTT. Its translation: CASNEDRGTSPLHF.

A single count supports this clone. The chain links TRBV7-2 to TRBJ2-7; unclear D gene. Deletions cut 5 bases from V and 4 bases from J, with 12 bases between. Germline V gene lookup returns CDR1 SGHTA and CDR2 FQGNSA. The CDR3 totals 13 residues. For the CDR3, the DNA is TGTGCCAGCAGCACGCCGACAATTTACGAGCAGTACTTC. The encoded protein is CASSTPTIYEQYF.

The genes are TRBV5-1 and TRBJ2-2; D unresolved. Germline V lookup: CDR1 SGHRS, CDR2 YFSETQ. Trimming shortened V by 2 bases and J by 3 bases, and 11 bases separated the two germline ends. The CDR3 is made up of 15 amino acids. The CDR3: CASSLRPGDTGELFF. As DNA, the CDR3 is TGCGCCAGCAGCTTAAGGCCTGGGGACACCGGGGAGCTGTTTTTT. Complete variable domain (other parts from reference TRBV5-1 and TRBJ2-2): KAGVTQTPRYLIKTRGQQVTLSCSPISGHRSVSWYQQTPGQGLQFLFEYFSETQRNKGNFPGRFSGRQFSNSRSEMNVSTLELGDSALYLCASSLRPGDTGELFFGEGSRLTVL.

The chain recombines TRBV7-2 with TRBJ2-1; D is perhaps TRBD2 (5 bases). With 1 base removed from V and 7 bases from J, the gap between germline ends came to 8 bases. Germline CDR1 reads SGHTA; CDR2 reads FQGNSA. This CDR3 region has 13 residues. The CDR3 spells CASSLVPGNEQFF. The CDR3 coding sequence is TGTGCCAGCAGCTTAGTGCCGGGGAATGAGCAGTTCTTC.

This clone occurred once. In nucleotides, the CDR3 is TGTGCCAGCAGTTACGGGAGAGGGATAAACATTCAGTACTTC. It specifies CASSYGRGINIQYF. The chain combines TRBV6-5 with TRBJ2-4; D is perhaps TRBD2 (5 bases). The germline V gene encodes CDR1 MNHEY and CDR2 SVGAGI. This CDR3 comprises 14 residues. Trimming took off 2 bases at V and 6 bases at J, with 11 bases between the two ends.

V usage is TRBV30 and J usage is TRBJ1-5, with unresolved D. The germline V gene encodes CDR1 GTSNPN and CDR2 SVGIG (reference sequence). Trimming took 0 bases from V and 0 from J, leaving 3 bases between them. The CDR3 contains 13 residues. CDR3: CAWSVHSNQPQHF. CDR3 DNA: TGTGCCTGGAGTGTACATAGCAATCAGCCCCAGCATTTT.

V gene TRBV19 combines with J gene TRBJ1-2, with D unresolved. The CDR3 contains 14 residues. The germline gives CDR1 LNHDA, CDR2 SQIVND (reference sequence). Trimming shortened V by 1 base and J by 0 bases, and 6 bases separated the two germline ends. The CDR3 region is CASSIGRTNYGYTF. The CDR3, as DNA: TGTGCCAGTAGTATAGGGAGGACTAACTATGGCTACACCTTC.

The chain has TRBV7-2 and TRBJ2-7; a weak D match, TRBD1 (7 bases). Germline V gene lookup returns CDR1 SGHTA and CDR2 FQGNSA. Trimming left V 4 bases short and J 6 bases short, with 13 bases between. This CDR3 comprises 13 residues. The DNA of the CDR3 is TGTGCCAGCAGCTCCAACAGGGGAGGCGAGCAGTACTTC. Its protein product is CASSSNRGGEQYF. Supplemented by reference TRBV7-2 and TRBJ2-7, the full variable domain reads GAGVSQSPSNKVTEKGKDVELRCDPISGHTALYWYRQSLGQGLEFLIYFQGNSAPDKSGLPSDRFSAERTGGSVSTLTIQRTQQEDSAVYLCASSSNRGGEQYFGPGTRLTVT.

This chain joins TRBV30 and TRBJ2-7; no clear D. CDR1 is GTSNPN and CDR2 is SVGIG in the germline V gene (reference sequence). The CDR3 spans 12 residues. The V end lost 6 bases, the J end lost 0 bases, and 9 bases lay between the germline ends. The CDR3 reads CACGRRSYEQYF. The DNA for the CDR3 is TGTGCCTGCGGGCGGCGCTCCTACGAGCAGTACTTC. Full variable domain (remainder filled in from reference TRBV30 and TRBJ2-7): SQTIHQWPATLVQPVGSPLSLECTVEGTSNPNLYWYRQAAGRGLQLLFYSVGIGQISSEVPQNLSASRPQDRQFILSSKKLLLSDSGFYLCACGRRSYEQYFGPGTRLTVT.